The sequence of this TCR beta chain was determined in a study of T cell responses to AZD1222 COVID-19 vaccine. The method was immunoSEQ multiplex PCR; TCRdb's version includes in-frame clones alone and lacks a portion of them. The sample records some 170,000 clones, roughly nine tenths being singletons. CDR1 is LNHDA and CDR2 is SQIVND in the germline V gene (reference sequence). This CDR3 contains 16 residues. Trimming shortened V by 0 bases and J by 1 base, and 12 bases separated the two germline ends. About this clone: Its antigen remains unknown.

Overall study results and limits: The reported proportion of spike-specific TCRs targeting unmutated variant regions was nearly half. Of the AZD1222 recipients, only 5 to 7 were seropositive at baseline. There were repertoire samples only from the period after the peak T cell response.

The sequence was obtained from an adult in good health. Source: peripheral blood, taken on day 0 of AZD1222 vaccination. The rearrangement links TRBV19 to TRBJ1-1; D unclear. The CDR3 DNA reads TGTGCCAGTAGTATAGAAGGCAGATTCCAGAACACTGAAGCTTTCTTT. This codes for CASSIEGRFQNTEAFF.